Below, 5 T cell receptor beta chains from the same sample are listed, as sequenced in a study of siplizumab effects on memory and regulatory T cells. Using immunoSEQ multiplex PCR, the repertoire was profiled, and TCRdb retains in-frame clones only, with some absent. Of roughly 100,000 clones in the sample, around 90% were seen once. The sample comprised CD4+ T cells sorted from blood. The receptors here all came from a human donor in good health.

The rearrangement joins TRBV2 to TRBJ2-1; 10 nucleotides align to TRBD2. CDR1 and CDR2 from the germline V gene are SNHLY and FYNNEI. V shed 4 bases and J 1 base; nucleotides not matched to a gene: 4. This CDR3 contains 16 residues. The CDR3 nucleotides are TGTGCCAGCAGTGCAGCGGGAGGGTTGTCCTACAATGAGCAGTTCTTC. As protein: CASSAAGGLSYNEQFF.

V gene TRBV19 combines with J gene TRBJ1-2, with unresolved D. The CDR3 extends over 14 amino acids. Germline-derived CDR1 and CDR2 are LNHDA and SQIVND (reference sequence). Trimming took off 3 bases at V and 3 bases at J, with 11 bases between the two ends. CDR3 sequence (DNA): TGTGCCAGTAGTATCCGGGGTGTGGACTATGGCTACACCTTC. This encodes CASSIRGVDYGYTF.

The chain recombines TRBV28 with TRBJ1-1; no clear D gene. The CDR3 has 13 residues. V gave up 0 bases and J gave up 6 bases, with 8 bases separating them. CDR1 is MDHEN and CDR2 is SYDVKM in the germline V gene. CDR3 loop: CASSLWDGAEAFF. The CDR3 coding sequence is TGTGCCAGCAGTTTATGGGACGGAGCTGAAGCTTTCTTT.

This clone was picked up a small number of times. The genes are TRBV28 and TRBJ1-2; D is ambiguous. Trimming took off 2 bases at V and 4 bases at J, with 5 bases between the two ends. This CDR3 has 12 amino acids. From germline, CDR1 is MDHEN and CDR2 SYDVKM. The CDR3 nucleotides read TGTGCCAGCAGTTTAAGTACCTATGGCTACACCTTC. Protein: CASSLSTYGYTF.

The CDR3 region is CASSSDRVFGNEKLFF. CDR3 bases: TGTGCCAGCAGCTCGGACAGGGTTTTTGGGAATGAAAAACTGTTTTTT. The chain uses TRBV5-8 and TRBJ1-4, with TRBD1 matching over 8 bases. The germline V gene encodes CDR1 SGHTS and CDR2 YDEGEE. Trimming cost V 3 bases and J 5 bases; bases outside gene matches: 9. The CDR3 is made up of 16 amino acids.